The 5 T cell receptor beta chains below come from one sample, sequenced in a study of T cell responses to AZD1222 COVID-19 vaccine. Generated by immunoSEQ multiplex PCR, the TCRdb table keeps only in-frame clones and is missing some. Of 90,000 to 150,000 clones listed, around 83% are singletons. Sequences were derived from peripheral blood, sampled 28 days after the second AZD1222 dose. The source is an adult who received the AZD1222 COVID-19 vaccine.

This chain links TRBV6-5 with TRBJ1-3; TRBD1 agrees at 10 bases. The length of the CDR3 is 15 residues. Germline V CDR1 and CDR2: MNHEY, SVGAGI. Unmatched junction bases numbered 6, after V lost 5 bases and J lost 5 bases. CDR3: CASSPTGGLRNTIYF. Written as DNA, the CDR3 is TGTGCCAGCAGTCCGACAGGGGGCTTGCGAAACACCATATATTTT.

A single count supports this clone. The chain uses TRBV19 and TRBJ1-1, with 8 bases aligning to TRBD1. Germline trimming cut 2 bases from V and 3 bases from J; bases unmatched to any gene: 2. CDR3 size: 14 residues. Per the germline V gene, CDR1 is LNHDA and CDR2 is SQIVND (reference sequence). CDR3 nucleotide sequence: TGTGCCAGTAGTATAAGACAGGGGTACACTGAAGCTTTCTTT. It is translated as CASSIRQGYTEAFF.

V is TRBV28 and J is TRBJ2-7, with a possible D match to TRBD1 (6 bases). This CDR3 is 13 amino acids long. Germline V CDR1 and CDR2: MDHEN, SYDVKM. V was shortened by 7 bases and J by 3 bases, with 13 bases between the two germline ends. The chain's CDR3 is CASTSDSNYEQYF. Written as DNA, the CDR3 is TGTGCCAGCACCTCGGACAGTAACTACGAGCAGTACTTC.

V gene TRBV4-3 combines with J gene TRBJ1-6; a weak D match, TRBD1 (6 bases). CDR1 and CDR2 from the germline V gene are LGHNA and YSLEER. The V end was cut by 0 bases, the J end by 13 bases, with 16 bases between. This CDR3 spans 15 amino acids. CDR3 nucleotides: TGCGCCAGCAGCCAAGATGGGGGGCAATTAAGGCCCCTCCACTTT. This sequence encodes CASSQDGGQLRPLHF.

The rearrangement uses TRBV18 and TRBJ2-1; D may be TRBD2 (6 bases). CDR1 and CDR2 from the germline V gene are KGHSH and LQKENI. The CDR3 covers 12 residues. V dropped 5 bases and J dropped 8 bases, with 10 bases sitting between them. The CDR3 here is CASSGTRDEQFF. The DNA of the CDR3 is TGTGCCAGCTCAGGGACTCGGGATGAGCAGTTCTTC.